This T cell receptor beta chain comes out of a study of beta chain features in type 1 diabetes. The sample holds a few counts of this clone. What it binds is not known. Reverse transcription of all isolated RNA meant that expressed TCRB transcripts were sequenced. Assay: immunoSEQ multiplex PCR; the TCRdb copy retains only in-frame clones and omits some. In the table there are 300,000 or so clones, over 11% of which are singletons. Findings of the study overall: Among all four CD4+ subsets, Type 1 diabetes patients had TCRB CDR3s that were moderately but significantly shorter.

V lost 5 bases to trimming and J lost 7 bases; unmatched junction nucleotides: 6. CDR1 and CDR2 from the germline V gene are SGHTA and FQGNSA. This CDR3 is 13 amino acids long. The sequencing sample was made of naive CD4+ T cells from blood. The chain is built from TRBV7-2 and TRBJ2-5, with TRBD1 matching over 8 bases. This TCR was recovered from a man in his thirties or forties with type 1 diabetes. CDR3 sequence: CASSQGATGTQYF. The CDR3 DNA follows: TGTGCCAGCAGCCAGGGGGCGACGGGGACCCAGTACTTC. Using reference TRBV7-2 and TRBJ2-5 for the parts outside the CDR3, the full variable domain is GAGVSQSPSNKVTEKGKDVELRCDPISGHTALYWYRQSLGQGLEFLIYFQGNSAPDKSGLPSDRFSAERTGGSVSTLTIQRTQQEDSAVYLCASSQGATGTQYFGPGTRLLVL.